This T cell receptor beta chain was sequenced for a study of T cells in localized non-small cell lung cancer. Study-wide results and limits: Uninvolved adjacent lung showed higher T cell clonality than tumor. Elevated blood T cell density was associated with longer overall survival. For the top 100 tumor clones, a median roughly 56 also appeared in adjacent lung.

This table comes from immunoSEQ multiplex PCR, and its TCRdb copy is limited to in-frame clones, with some not included. The data hold roughly 3,700 clones, with approximately 23% observed a single time. There are a few counts of this clone. Its specificity is unknown. Losses at the gene ends were 3 bases for V and 10 bases for J; bases not matched to a gene: 8. Germline CDR1 reads SGHVS; CDR2 reads FNYEAQ. The CDR3 runs 15 residues. The V gene is TRBV7-6, the J gene TRBJ1-4; 10 bases agree with TRBD1. This material consisted of lung tumor tissue, taken before any cancer treatment. The clonotype originates from a woman aged 40-75 years with stage I lung adenocarcinoma. CDR3 region: CASSLNPRTGGKLFF. CDR3 nucleotides: TGTGCCAGCAGCTTGAACCCCCGGACAGGGGGAAAACTGTTTTTT.